Listed below are T cell receptor beta chains from one sample, sequenced in a study of T cell changes during pregnancy in multiple sclerosis. Profiling relied on immunoSEQ multiplex PCR, and the TCRdb table lists in-frame clones only, not all of them. The sample lists 80,000 or so clones; roughly 94% were seen once. The sequencing used peripheral blood, collected before pregnancy. These receptors were obtained from a female donor with multiple sclerosis, enrolled in a pregnancy study. Each CDR3 is given with its conserved first and last residue. Fields, in order: V gene, D gene, clone size, J gene, CDR3 protein, CDR3 DNA. The D gene is left open where the match is weak. Part of the rows lack a size; the others show once, few, many or a class for expanded clones.

V gene: TRBV1; D gene: -; clone size: -; J gene: TRBJ2-7; CDR3 protein: CTSSQPETSFYEQYF; CDR3 DNA: TGCACCAGCAGCCAGCCCGAGACTAGCTTCTACGAGCAGTACTTC
V gene: TRBV5-1; D gene: -; clone size: -; J gene: TRBJ1-1; CDR3 protein: CASRTGGDTEAFF; CDR3 DNA: TGCGCCAGTCGGACTGGTGGGGACACTGAAGCTTTCTTT
V gene: TRBV2; D gene: -; clone size: few; J gene: TRBJ1-5; CDR3 protein: CASSTIGDNNQPQHF; CDR3 DNA: TGTGCCAGCAGTACGATCGGGGACAACAATCAGCCCCAGCATTTT
V gene: TRBV5-6; D gene: -; clone size: once; J gene: TRBJ1-3; CDR3 protein: CASSPGGAAGNTIYF; CDR3 DNA: TGTGCCAGCAGCCCCGGGGGGGCAGCTGGAAACACCATATATTTT
V gene: TRBV14; D gene: -; clone size: -; J gene: TRBJ1-1; CDR3 protein: CASSQGYGAEAFF; CDR3 DNA: TGTGCCAGCAGCCAAGGGTATGGAGCTGAAGCTTTCTTT
V gene: TRBV4-1; D gene: TRBD1; clone size: -; J gene: TRBJ2-1; CDR3 protein: CASKGQSDNEQFF; CDR3 DNA: TGCGCCAGCAAGGGACAGTCTGACAATGAGCAGTTCTTC
V gene: TRBV7-6; D gene: -; clone size: once; J gene: TRBJ1-1; CDR3 protein: CASSPSRQAAAFF; CDR3 DNA: TGTGCCAGCAGCCCCTCCCGACAGGCTGCAGCTTTCTTT
V gene: TRBV2; D gene: -; clone size: -; J gene: TRBJ2-7; CDR3 protein: CASFISAEQYF; CDR3 DNA: TGTGCCAGCTTTATTAGCGCCGAGCAGTACTTC
V gene: TRBV11-2; D gene: -; clone size: -; J gene: TRBJ1-4; CDR3 protein: CASSQFGGNEKLFF; CDR3 DNA: TGTGCCAGCAGCCAATTCGGGGGAAATGAAAAACTGTTTTTT
V gene: TRBV19; D gene: TRBD1; clone size: -; J gene: TRBJ1-5; CDR3 protein: CASRNRQGVYQPQHF; CDR3 DNA: TGTGCCAGTAGGAACAGACAGGGGGTCTATCAGCCCCAGCATTTT
V gene: TRBV7-9; D gene: -; clone size: -; J gene: TRBJ1-3; CDR3 protein: CASSPVRGDSGNTIYF; CDR3 DNA: TGTGCCAGCAGCCCCGTTCGGGGAGACTCTGGAAACACCATATATTTT
V gene: TRBV11-2; D gene: -; clone size: few; J gene: TRBJ2-7; CDR3 protein: CASSLGTYEQYF; CDR3 DNA: TGTGCCAGCAGCTTAGGTACCTACGAGCAGTACTTC
V gene: TRBV2; D gene: TRBD2; clone size: -; J gene: TRBJ2-1; CDR3 protein: CASSDGGTTLNEQFF; CDR3 DNA: TGTGCCAGCAGTGATGGGGGGACTACCCTCAATGAGCAGTTCTTC
V gene: TRBV7-9; D gene: -; clone size: few; J gene: TRBJ2-2; CDR3 protein: CASSPGSQGPNTGELFF; CDR3 DNA: TGTGCCAGCAGCCCCGGTTCGCAGGGGCCGAACACCGGGGAGCTGTTTTTT
V gene: TRBV5-4; D gene: TRBD1; clone size: -; J gene: TRBJ2-5; CDR3 protein: CASSGPDRGYETQYF; CDR3 DNA: TGTGCCAGCAGCGGTCCGGACAGGGGATACGAGACCCAGTACTTC
V gene: TRBV18; D gene: TRBD1; clone size: -; J gene: TRBJ1-5; CDR3 protein: CASSPVTGQGLDQPQHF; CDR3 DNA: TGTGCCAGCTCACCAGTGACAGGACAGGGCTTAGATCAGCCCCAGCATTTT
V gene: TRBV5-4; D gene: -; clone size: -; J gene: TRBJ2-6; CDR3 protein: CASSLGSWQGGSGANVLTF; CDR3 DNA: TGTGCCAGCAGCTTGGGATCTTGGCAGGGGGGATCTGGGGCCAACGTCCTGACTTTC
V gene: TRBV5-4; D gene: -; clone size: -; J gene: TRBJ1-1; CDR3 protein: CASSLKFDRNTEAFF; CDR3 DNA: TGTGCCAGCAGCTTGAAGTTTGACAGGAACACTGAAGCTTTCTTT
V gene: TRBV27; D gene: -; clone size: -; J gene: TRBJ1-3; CDR3 protein: CASRAGTGNTIYF; CDR3 DNA: TGTGCCAGCAGGGCGGGGACTGGAAACACCATATATTTT
V gene: TRBV7-8; D gene: -; clone size: once; J gene: TRBJ1-5; CDR3 protein: CASSQDSPDQPQHF; CDR3 DNA: TGTGCCAGCAGCCAGGACAGCCCCGATCAGCCCCAGCATTTT
V gene: TRBV4-2; D gene: TRBD2; clone size: -; J gene: TRBJ2-5; CDR3 protein: CASSQEAGPWETQYF; CDR3 DNA: TGTGCCAGCAGCCAAGAAGCGGGGCCGTGGGAGACCCAGTACTTC
V gene: TRBV7-6; D gene: TRBD1; clone size: -; J gene: TRBJ2-7; CDR3 protein: CASSLGGQGAYGEQYF; CDR3 DNA: TGTGCCAGCAGCTTAGGGGGACAGGGGGCTTACGGCGAGCAGTACTTC
V gene: TRBV12-5; D gene: -; clone size: -; J gene: TRBJ2-1; CDR3 protein: CASGLTPSGLIGEFF; CDR3 DNA: TGTGCTAGTGGTTTAACCCCCTCAGGACTCATTGGGGAGTTCTTC
V gene: TRBV7-3; D gene: -; clone size: once; J gene: TRBJ2-5; CDR3 protein: CASSTSQGKTQYF; CDR3 DNA: TGTGCCAGCAGCACCTCACAGGGAAAGACCCAGTACTTC
V gene: TRBV7-3; D gene: -; clone size: -; J gene: TRBJ2-3; CDR3 protein: CASSDSGVKDTQYF; CDR3 DNA: TGTGCCAGCAGCGATTCGGGGGTGAAAGATACGCAGTATTTT
V gene: TRBV4-1; D gene: TRBD1; clone size: -; J gene: TRBJ2-1; CDR3 protein: CASSPTGGTLYNEQFF; CDR3 DNA: TGCGCCAGCAGCCCGACAGGGGGAACGCTCTACAATGAGCAGTTCTTC
V gene: TRBV18; D gene: -; clone size: -; J gene: TRBJ1-1; CDR3 protein: CVSSYPGDTEAFF; CDR3 DNA: TGTGTCAGCTCGTATCCGGGGGACACTGAAGCTTTCTTT
V gene: TRBV9; D gene: TRBD1; clone size: -; J gene: TRBJ1-2; CDR3 protein: CASSPRTGVGDGYTF; CDR3 DNA: TGTGCCAGCAGCCCGCGGACAGGGGTGGGGGATGGCTACACCTTC
V gene: TRBV6-1; D gene: -; clone size: -; J gene: TRBJ1-5; CDR3 protein: CASSLTGYSNQPQHF; CDR3 DNA: TGTGCCAGCAGTTTAACGGGTTATAGCAATCAGCCCCAGCATTTT